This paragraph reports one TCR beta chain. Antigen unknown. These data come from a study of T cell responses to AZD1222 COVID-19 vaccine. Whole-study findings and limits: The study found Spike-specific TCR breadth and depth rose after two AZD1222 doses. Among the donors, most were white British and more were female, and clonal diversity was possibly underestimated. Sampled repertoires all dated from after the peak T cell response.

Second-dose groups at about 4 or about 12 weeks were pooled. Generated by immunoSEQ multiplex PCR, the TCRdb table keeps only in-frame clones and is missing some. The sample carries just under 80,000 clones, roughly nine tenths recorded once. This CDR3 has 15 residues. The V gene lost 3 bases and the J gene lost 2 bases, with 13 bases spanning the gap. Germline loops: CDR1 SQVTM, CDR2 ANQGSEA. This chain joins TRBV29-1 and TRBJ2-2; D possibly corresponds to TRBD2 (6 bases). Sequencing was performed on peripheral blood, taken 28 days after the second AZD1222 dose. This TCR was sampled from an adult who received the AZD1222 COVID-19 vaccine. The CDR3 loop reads CSVEFGRGNTGELFF. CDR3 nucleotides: TGCAGCGTTGAGTTTGGGCGGGGCAACACCGGGGAGCTGTTTTTT.